The present TCR beta chain was sequenced within a study of T cell responses to AZD1222 COVID-19 vaccine listed by TCRdb under 2021. About the study as a whole: Because spike-specific TCR depth and breadth did not differ between the two schedules, AZD1222 recipients who got a second dose at roughly 4 weeks were pooled with those who got a second dose at roughly 12 weeks. A total of approximately 230 trial participants underwent TCR sequencing, of whom 200 to 220 received two doses of AZD1222 and about 25 received two doses of the MenACWY control vaccine. Enrollment into the trials was organized by age into subgroups of 18-55, 56-69 and 70-plus years, and those subgroups contained roughly 160, 29 and 62 TCR-sequenced participants, respectively.

The time point tag for this specimen amounts to: baseline before first vaccination. Vaccinee samples came from UK trials COV001 and COV002, including a single-blind randomized controlled phase 2/3 trial of AZD1222 (ChAdOx1 nCoV-19) in healthy adults. For TCRbeta chain sequencing, PBMC samples from trial participants were taken at day 0 and at day 28 after the second dose. Findings and caveats that apply to the study as a whole: Participants were mostly white British, with more females than males. The authors suggested clonal diversity may have been underestimated. After two AZD1222 doses, both the breadth and the depth of spike-specific TCRs were significantly higher than at day 0 and than in MenACWY recipients. Only five or six AZD1222 recipients were SARS-CoV-2 seropositive at baseline, limiting conclusions about previously exposed vaccinees. In the small 56-69-year group, the increase in depth fell short of significance, most likely because of low power. The vaccine-associated CD4 TCRs covered the entire spike protein, and the dominant responses fell in regions 160-218 and 743-854. Epitopes outside the regions mutated in the B.1.351 and B.1.1.7 variants were reportedly recognized by nearly half of the unique spike-specific TCRs. Because no day 14 peak-response samples were available, repertoires were characterized only after the peak T cell response.

From cysteine to phenylalanine, the CDR3 is 15 amino acids long. Left in the record is the CDR3 DNA by itself, 45 bases read in frame from the first base. Trimming costs V 2 bases and J 5 bases, and their ends lie 15 bases apart. CDR1 and CDR2 are read off the germline V gene as SGHRS and YFSETQ. The CDR3 regions of human TCRbeta chains were analyzed by immunosequencing. The paper's processing steps were these. Repertoire TCRs were matched against a reference library of SARS-CoV-2-specific TCRs generated with the MIRA antigen-specificity platform. Breadth was defined as the fraction of unique TCRs that were SARS-CoV-2-associated, and depth was defined as the fraction of total T cells that were SARS-CoV-2-associated. Using the MIRA data, each spike-specific TCR was assigned both to the spike region to which the TCR was reactive and to a CD4 or CD8 class. Log10-transformed breadth and depth values were compared by one-way ANOVA with Sidak's multiple comparisons tests. The source is immuneACCESS, and TCRdb retained only in-frame sequences with V and J called. Part of the clones is not carried over; for the studies checked, unresolved V genes explain less than half of this, and the remainder is unexplained. V and J calls plus clone size are reproduced from that table; the DNA served to infer D and trimming. In this sample the table shows roughly 150,000 clones, roughly nine tenths of which occur a single time. The ten largest clones capture 6.9% of the sample.

With respect to this clone: Its antigen is not yet known. No much larger clone exists at a distance of one base, and base qualities are not known.

The sequence links TRBV5-1 to TRBJ2-3, and the D gene may be TRBD2, 6 bases matching. This receptor was identified in an adult in good health. Sequencing used peripheral blood, obtained on day 0 of AZD1222 vaccination. The sequence in DNA is TGCGCCAGCAGCTTCTACGGGGGAGCGGGAGATACGCAGTATTTT. Translated, it gives CASSFYGGAGDTQYF.